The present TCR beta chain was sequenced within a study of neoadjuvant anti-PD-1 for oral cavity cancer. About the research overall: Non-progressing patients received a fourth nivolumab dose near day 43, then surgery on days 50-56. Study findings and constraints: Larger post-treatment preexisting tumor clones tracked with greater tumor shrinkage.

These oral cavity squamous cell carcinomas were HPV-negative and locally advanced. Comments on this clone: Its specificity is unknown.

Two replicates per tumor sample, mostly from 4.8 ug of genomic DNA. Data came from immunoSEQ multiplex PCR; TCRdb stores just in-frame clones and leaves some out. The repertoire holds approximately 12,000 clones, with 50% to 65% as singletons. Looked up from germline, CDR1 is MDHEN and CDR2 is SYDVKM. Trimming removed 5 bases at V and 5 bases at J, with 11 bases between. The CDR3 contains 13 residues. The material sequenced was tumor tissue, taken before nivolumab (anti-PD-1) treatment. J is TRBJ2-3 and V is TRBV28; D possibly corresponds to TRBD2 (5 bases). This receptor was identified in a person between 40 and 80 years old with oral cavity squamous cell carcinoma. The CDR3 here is CASSALGRDTQYF. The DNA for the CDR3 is TGTGCCAGCAGTGCCTTGGGGAGAGATACGCAGTATTTT.